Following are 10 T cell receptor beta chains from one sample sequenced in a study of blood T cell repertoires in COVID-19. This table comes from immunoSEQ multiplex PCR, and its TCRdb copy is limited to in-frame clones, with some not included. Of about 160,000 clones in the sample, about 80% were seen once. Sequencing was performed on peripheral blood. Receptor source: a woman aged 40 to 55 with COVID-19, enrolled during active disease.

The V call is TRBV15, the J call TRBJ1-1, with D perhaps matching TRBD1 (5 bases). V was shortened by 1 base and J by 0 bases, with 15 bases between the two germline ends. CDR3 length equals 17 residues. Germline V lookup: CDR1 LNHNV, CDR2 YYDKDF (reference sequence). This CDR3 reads CATSRAGGLKMNTEAFF. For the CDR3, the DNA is TGTGCCACCAGCAGAGCCGGGGGACTCAAAATGAACACTGAAGCTTTCTTT.

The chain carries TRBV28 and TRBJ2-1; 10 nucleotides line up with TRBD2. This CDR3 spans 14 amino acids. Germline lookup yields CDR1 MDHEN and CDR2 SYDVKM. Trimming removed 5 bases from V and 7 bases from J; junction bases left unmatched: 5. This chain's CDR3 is CASSISGRRNEQFF. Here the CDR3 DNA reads TGTGCCAGCAGTATTAGCGGGAGGAGGAATGAGCAGTTCTTC.

In nucleotides, the CDR3 is TGTGCCAGCAGCCCGACAACTCAGGGGACCGGGGAGCTGTTTTTT. It translates to CASSPTTQGTGELFF. This sequence joins TRBV27 and TRBJ2-2, with a tentative D call TRBD1 (6 bases). The V gene's germline CDR1 is MNHEY and CDR2 SMNVEV (reference sequence). The CDR3 is 15 amino acids. Trimming pared 6 bases from V and 5 bases from J, leaving 16 bases between.

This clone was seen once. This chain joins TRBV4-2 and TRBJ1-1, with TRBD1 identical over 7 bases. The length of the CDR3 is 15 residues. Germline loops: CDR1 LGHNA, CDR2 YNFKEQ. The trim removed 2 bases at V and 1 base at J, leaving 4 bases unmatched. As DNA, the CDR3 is TGTGCCAGCAGCCAATATCACAGGGGGAACACTGAAGCTTTCTTT. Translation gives CASSQYHRGNTEAFF.

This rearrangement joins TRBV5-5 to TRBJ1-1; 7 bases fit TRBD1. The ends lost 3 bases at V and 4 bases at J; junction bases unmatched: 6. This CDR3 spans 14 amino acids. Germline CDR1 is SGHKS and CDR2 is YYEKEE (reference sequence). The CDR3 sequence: CASSWRGRSTEAFF. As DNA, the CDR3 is TGTGCCAGCAGCTGGAGGGGGCGTAGCACTGAAGCTTTCTTT.

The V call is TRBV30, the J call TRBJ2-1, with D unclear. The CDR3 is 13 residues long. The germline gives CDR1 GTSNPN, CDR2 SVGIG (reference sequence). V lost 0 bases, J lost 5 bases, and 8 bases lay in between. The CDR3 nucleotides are TGTGCCTGGAGTGTACGGTCGGACAATGAGCAGTTCTTC. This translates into CAWSVRSDNEQFF.

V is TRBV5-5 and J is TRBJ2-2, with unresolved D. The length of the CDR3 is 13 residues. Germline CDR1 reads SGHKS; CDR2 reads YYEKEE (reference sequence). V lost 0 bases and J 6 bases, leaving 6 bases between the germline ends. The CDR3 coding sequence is TGTGCCAGCAGCTTGGGTTCCGCCGGGGAGCTGTTTTTT. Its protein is CASSLGSAGELFF.

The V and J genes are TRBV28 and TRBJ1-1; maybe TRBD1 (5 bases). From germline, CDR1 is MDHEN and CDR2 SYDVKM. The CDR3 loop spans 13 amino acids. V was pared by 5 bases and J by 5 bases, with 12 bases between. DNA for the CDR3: TGTGCCAGCAGTGAGCAGGGAAGGACTGAAGCTTTCTTT. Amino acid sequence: CASSEQGRTEAFF. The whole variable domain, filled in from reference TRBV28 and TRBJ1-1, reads DVKVTQSSRYLVKRTGEKVFLECVQDMDHENMFWYRQDPGLGLRLIYFSYDVKMKEKGDIPEGYSVSREKKERFSLILESASTNQTSMYLCASSEQGRTEAFFGQGTRLTVV.

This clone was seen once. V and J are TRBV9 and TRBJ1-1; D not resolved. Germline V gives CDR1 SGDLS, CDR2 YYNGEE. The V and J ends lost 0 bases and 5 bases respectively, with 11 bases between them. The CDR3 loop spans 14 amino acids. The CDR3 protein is CASSVGGVSTEAFF. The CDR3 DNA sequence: TGTGCCAGCAGCGTAGGAGGCGTGAGTACTGAAGCTTTCTTT.

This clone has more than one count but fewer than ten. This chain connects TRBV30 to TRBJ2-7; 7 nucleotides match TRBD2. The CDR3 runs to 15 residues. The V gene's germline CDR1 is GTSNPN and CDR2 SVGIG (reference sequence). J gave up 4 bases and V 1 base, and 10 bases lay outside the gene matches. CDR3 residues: CAWSALGGRGYEQYF. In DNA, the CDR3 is TGTGCCTGGAGTGCCTTGGGCGGGAGAGGATACGAGCAGTACTTC.